This is a list of T cell receptor beta chains from one sample in a study of a mutant IDH1 vaccine in newly diagnosed glioma. Data came from immunoSEQ multiplex PCR; TCRdb stores just in-frame clones and leaves some out. The sample carries tens of thousands of clones, 83% recorded once. This sample comprised PBMCs, obtained from a glioma patient treated with radiotherapy, temozolomide or both. The receptors originated from a woman aged 45 to 65 with glioma. Both conserved end residues are trimmed from each CDR3. Clone sizes are given selectively: once, few, many, or a class where the clone is expanded.

v_call: TRBV7-8; clone_size: few; cdr3_aa: ASSLSRDTYYEQY
v_call: TRBV6-6; clone_size: NA; cdr3_aa: ASSYGTTQDTQY
v_call: TRBV5-1; clone_size: NA; cdr3_aa: ASSWVSGGSASYEQY
v_call: TRBV25-1; clone_size: NA; cdr3_aa: ASTGQTYEQY
v_call: TRBV19; clone_size: NA; cdr3_aa: ASSIDLAAF
v_call: TRBV5-6; clone_size: NA; cdr3_aa: ASSPDMNTEAF
v_call: TRBV19; clone_size: NA; cdr3_aa: ASSFGLAGQETQY
v_call: TRBV6-5; clone_size: NA; cdr3_aa: ASSPTVTEDYGYT
v_call: TRBV2; clone_size: NA; cdr3_aa: ASSESAMGGRLNQPQH
v_call: TRBV19; clone_size: once; cdr3_aa: ASMRGTVNYGYT
v_call: TRBV27; clone_size: NA; cdr3_aa: ASSLGVLSNTEAF
v_call: TRBV30; clone_size: NA; cdr3_aa: AWREPGQTYGYT
v_call: TRBV20-1; clone_size: NA; cdr3_aa: SAPGISEQY
v_call: TRBV7-2; clone_size: NA; cdr3_aa: ASSLNRYNEQF
v_call: TRBV19; clone_size: NA; cdr3_aa: ASSPQWFGTEAF
v_call: TRBV10-1; clone_size: NA; cdr3_aa: ASGWGEGEKLF
v_call: TRBV7-9; clone_size: few; cdr3_aa: ASSSTTGNSPLH
v_call: TRBV9; clone_size: NA; cdr3_aa: ASSATGGLGTQY
v_call: TRBV7-2; clone_size: NA; cdr3_aa: ASSSDSSGANVLT
v_call: TRBV5-8; clone_size: NA; cdr3_aa: ASSLAGGPEAF
v_call: TRBV25-1; clone_size: NA; cdr3_aa: ASSLVGGLEQY
v_call: TRBV7-9; clone_size: NA; cdr3_aa: ASSLGVVLLAGPHGYT
v_call: TRBV5-1; clone_size: NA; cdr3_aa: ASSLDGGDQPQH
v_call: TRBV9; clone_size: NA; cdr3_aa: ASSVDLSPNYGYT
v_call: TRBV19; clone_size: NA; cdr3_aa: ASSMVFTSYNEQF
v_call: TRBV5-5; clone_size: few; cdr3_aa: ASSWYAGNQPQH
v_call: TRBV18; clone_size: once; cdr3_aa: ASSPSAAQETQY
v_call: TRBV4-2; clone_size: NA; cdr3_aa: ASSTRGYEQY
v_call: TRBV13; clone_size: NA; cdr3_aa: ASSLGGREPYEQY
v_call: TRBV6-1; clone_size: NA; cdr3_aa: ASSERGTVLTEAF
v_call: TRBV19; clone_size: NA; cdr3_aa: ASSITIRAGVNYGYT